Below, 21 T cell receptor beta chains from the same sample are listed, as sequenced in a study of graft-versus-host responses after intestinal transplantation. Using immunoSEQ multiplex PCR, the repertoire was profiled, and TCRdb retains in-frame clones only, with some absent. The sample carries 75,000 to 100,000 clones, roughly 86% recorded once. The source material was PBMCs, sampled 255 days after intestinal transplant. These receptors originate from a human patient who received an intestinal transplant, so some T cells may come from the graft donor.

V is TRBV6-6 and J is TRBJ1-3, with 7 bases aligning to TRBD1. This CDR3 has 15 amino acids. The germline gives CDR1 MNHNY, CDR2 SVGAGI (reference sequence). V was pared by 7 bases and J by 0 bases, with 6 bases of the junction left unmatched. CDR3 in DNA: TGTGCCAGCACCTGGGGACAGTTCTCTGGAAACACCATATATTTT. It codes for CASTWGQFSGNTIYF.

This chain connects TRBV6-5 to TRBJ1-2, with D maybe TRBD1 (5 bases). V gave up 2 bases and J gave up 1 base, with 8 bases separating them. Per germline, CDR1 MNHEY and CDR2 SVGAGI. The CDR3 covers 14 residues. This CDR3 is CASSYDSRNYGYTF. CDR3 nucleotides: TGTGCCAGCAGTTACGACAGCCGTAACTATGGCTACACCTTC.

This clone was detected only once. The gene calls are TRBV13 and TRBJ2-3; 11 bases match TRBD1. This CDR3 is 15 amino acids long. Germline V gives CDR1 PRHDT, CDR2 FYEKMQ (reference sequence). Losses at the gene ends were 3 bases for V and 3 bases for J; bases not matched to a gene: 2. The CDR3 bases are TGTGCCAGCAGCTTGGGGACAGGGGGTACAGATACGCAGTATTTT. This translates into CASSLGTGGTDTQYF.

The chain recombines TRBV4-2 with TRBJ2-2; 8 nucleotides align to TRBD2. CDR1 and CDR2 from the germline V gene are LGHNA and YNFKEQ. There are 18 residues in the CDR3. Losses at the gene ends were 0 bases for V and 5 bases for J; bases not matched to a gene: 11. The CDR3 reads CASSQDTVSGEGTGELFF. The CDR3 region has the DNA TGTGCCAGCAGCCAAGATACGGTTAGCGGGGAAGGGACCGGGGAGCTGTTTTTT.

The gene calls are TRBV15 and TRBJ1-5; D gene ambiguous. Germline assignment: CDR1 LNHNV and CDR2 YYDKDF (reference sequence). There are 15 residues in the CDR3. V gave up 0 bases and J gave up 6 bases, with 12 bases separating them. CDR3 nucleotides: TGTGCCACCAGCAGAGACGGAGACGGAAGTCAGCCCCAGCATTTT. This codes for CATSRDGDGSQPQHF. The complete variable domain, with remaining parts taken from reference TRBV15 and TRBJ1-5, reads DAMVIQNPRYQVTQFGKPVTLSCSQTLNHNVMYWYQQKSSQAPKLLFHYYDKDFNNEADTPDNFQSRRPNTSFCFLDIRSPGLGDTAMYLCATSRDGDGSQPQHFGDGTRLSIL.

The chain joins TRBV28 to TRBJ2-7, with 8 positions matching TRBD2. Germline CDR1 MDHEN, CDR2 SYDVKM. The CDR3 covers 14 residues. The V and J ends lost 1 base and 6 bases, in that order; junction bases with no gene match: 5. The DNA for the CDR3 is TGTGCCAGCAGTTTATCCAGGGCGGGGGGCGAGCAGTACTTC. Amino acids: CASSLSRAGGEQYF. Variable domain in full (rest from reference TRBV28 and TRBJ2-7): DVKVTQSSRYLVKRTGEKVFLECVQDMDHENMFWYRQDPGLGLRLIYFSYDVKMKEKGDIPEGYSVSREKKERFSLILESASTNQTSMYLCASSLSRAGGEQYFGPGTRLTVT.

The chain recombines TRBV21-1 with TRBJ1-2. TRBV21-1 is deemed a pseudogene. The CDR3 consists of 11 residues. CDR3 nucleotide sequence: TGTGCCAGCAGCCCCCGGCGGGGCTACACCTTC. It translates to CASSPRRGYTF.

The chain links TRBV6-1 to TRBJ2-7, with D hard to call. Germline assignment: CDR1 MNHNS and CDR2 SASEGT. V lost 1 base, J lost 4 bases, and 11 bases lay in between. This CDR3 comprises 14 residues. This CDR3 is CASSEGQDLYEQYF. The DNA for the CDR3 is TGTGCCAGCAGTGAAGGGCAGGACCTTTACGAGCAGTACTTC.

The chain joins TRBV28 to TRBJ2-1; 8 bases map to TRBD2. V gave up 2 bases and J gave up 7 bases; unmatched junction bases: 4. Germline values: CDR1 MDHEN, CDR2 SYDVKM. The CDR3 length is 14 residues. In nucleotides, the CDR3 is TGTGCCAGCAGTTTAAGGCGGGAGGTGAATGAGCAGTTCTTC. It encodes CASSLRREVNEQFF.

The chain is built from TRBV5-1 and TRBJ1-2; weak D call: TRBD1 (6 bases). This CDR3 region has 13 residues. The germline gives CDR1 SGHRS, CDR2 YFSETQ. The V gene lost 6 bases and the J gene lost 4 bases, with 13 bases spanning the gap. DNA for the CDR3: TGCGCCAGCACCCAGGGGAATGGCTATGGCTACACCTTC. Protein sequence: CASTQGNGYGYTF.

The chain employs TRBV9 and TRBJ2-2, with D maybe TRBD1 (6 bases). Germline CDR1 SGDLS, CDR2 YYNGEE. The CDR3 loop spans 15 amino acids. The V end lost 0 bases, the J end lost 5 bases, and 11 bases lay between the germline ends. The CDR3 reads CASSVGTGLTGELFF. The CDR3 DNA reads TGTGCCAGCAGCGTAGGTACAGGGTTAACCGGGGAGCTGTTTTTT.

V is TRBV7-3 and J is TRBJ2-1, with a possible D match to TRBD1 (5 bases). Germline assignment: CDR1 SGHTA and CDR2 FQGTGA. The CDR3 has 14 amino acids. V gave up 5 bases and J gave up 8 bases, with 16 bases separating them. Here the CDR3 reads CASSHVGRPDEQFF. The DNA for the CDR3 is TGTGCCAGCAGCCACGTGGGGCGCCCCGATGAGCAGTTCTTC.

The J gene is TRBJ2-7, the V gene TRBV11-2; perhaps TRBD2 as D (6 bases). The CDR3 is 13 amino acids. V lost 1 base to trimming and J lost 3 bases, with 7 bases between them. CDR1 is SGHAT, CDR2 FQNNGV, per germline. The CDR3 sequence is CASSLGGVYEQYF. The CDR3 region has the DNA TGTGCCAGCAGCTTAGGGGGGGTCTACGAGCAGTACTTC.

CDR3 nucleotide sequence: TGTGCCAGCAGTTTACTAAGGGGGTACGAGCAGTACTTC. It encodes CASSLLRGYEQYF. This rearrangement joins TRBV6-6 to TRBJ2-7; D might be TRBD1 (6 bases). The germline V gene encodes CDR1 MNHNY and CDR2 SVGAGI (reference sequence). This CDR3 spans 13 amino acids. Trimming shortened V by 4 bases and J by 4 bases, and 11 bases separated the two germline ends.

The chain joins TRBV9 to TRBJ1-4; 8 nucleotides align to TRBD1. This CDR3 is 15 amino acids long. Germline assignment: CDR1 SGDLS and CDR2 YYNGEE. Trimming cost V 2 bases and J 5 bases; bases outside gene matches: 5. The CDR3 protein is CASSVNQGANEKLFF. The CDR3 bases are TGTGCCAGCAGCGTGAACCAGGGGGCCAATGAAAAACTGTTTTTT.

V and J are TRBV19 and TRBJ1-6; a weak D match, TRBD1 (5 bases). Trimming pared 1 base from V and 7 bases from J, leaving 5 bases between. This CDR3 is built from 13 residues. Per the germline V gene, CDR1 is LNHDA and CDR2 is SQIVND (reference sequence). The CDR3 DNA reads as TGTGCCAGTAGTATAGGGACAAATTCACCCCTCCACTTT. Its translation is CASSIGTNSPLHF.

The genes are TRBV15 and TRBJ1-5; D is ambiguous. Germline lookup yields CDR1 LNHNV and CDR2 YYDKDF (reference sequence). The CDR3 has 14 residues. Trimming took 1 base from V and 0 from J, leaving 4 bases between them. The CDR3, as DNA: TGTGCCACCAGCAGAGGCTATAGCAATCAGCCCCAGCATTTT. Translation gives CATSRGYSNQPQHF.

This rearrangement joins TRBV5-6 to TRBJ2-7; 9 nucleotides agree with TRBD1. The CDR3 has 16 amino acids. Per germline, CDR1 SGHDT and CDR2 YYEEEE. Germline trimming cut 3 bases from V and 3 bases from J; bases unmatched to any gene: 10. The CDR3 sequence is CASSWGQGVSGYEQYV. The CDR3 DNA is TGTGCCAGCAGCTGGGGACAGGGAGTCTCCGGCTACGAGCAGTACGTC.

The chain carries TRBV28 and TRBJ2-1; TRBD2 aligns across 8 bases. CDR1 MDHEN and CDR2 SYDVKM come from the germline V gene. The J segment lost 0 bases and the V segment lost 2 bases, leaving 3 bases of the junction unmatched. This CDR3 is built from 16 residues. The CDR3 DNA reads as TGTGCCAGCAGTTTAGGCGGGAGGAGCTCCTACAATGAGCAGTTCTTC. Amino acid sequence: CASSLGGRSSYNEQFF.

The chain has TRBV6-1 and TRBJ2-6, with 8 bases that match TRBD1. The V gene's germline CDR1 is MNHNS and CDR2 SASEGT. V shed 5 bases and J 4 bases; nucleotides not matched to a gene: 4. The CDR3 extends over 15 amino acids. CDR3 coding DNA: TGTGCCAGCAGTCAGGGGGCGTCGGGGGCCAACGTCCTGACTTTC. Protein product: CASSQGASGANVLTF.

J is TRBJ1-2 and V is TRBV7-2, with TRBD1 matching 9 bases. CDR1 and CDR2 from the germline V gene are SGHTA and FQGNSA. V trimming: 6 bases; J trimming: 4 bases; junction bases outside the gene matches: 3. The CDR3 is made up of 13 amino acids. CDR3 nucleotides: TGTGCCAGCAGGGGGACAGGGCCCTATGGCTACACCTTC. Protein sequence: CASRGTGPYGYTF.